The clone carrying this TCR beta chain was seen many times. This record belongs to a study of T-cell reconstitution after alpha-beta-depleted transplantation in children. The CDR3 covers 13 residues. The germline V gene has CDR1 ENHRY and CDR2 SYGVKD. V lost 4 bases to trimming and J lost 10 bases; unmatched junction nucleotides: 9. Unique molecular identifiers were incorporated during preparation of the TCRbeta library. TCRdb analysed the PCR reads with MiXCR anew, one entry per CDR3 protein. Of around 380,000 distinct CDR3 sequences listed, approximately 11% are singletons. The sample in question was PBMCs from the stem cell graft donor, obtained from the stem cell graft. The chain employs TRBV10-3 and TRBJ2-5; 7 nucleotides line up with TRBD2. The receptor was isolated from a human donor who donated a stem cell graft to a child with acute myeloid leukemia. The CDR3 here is CAISVGLMGDQYF. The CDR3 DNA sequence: TGTGCCATCAGTGTGGGACTAATGGGAGACCAGTACTTC.